This T cell receptor beta chain was recorded in a study of blood T cell repertoires in COVID-19. Sequencing used immunoSEQ multiplex PCR; TCRdb keeps in-frame clones, though not all of them. Of about 400,000 clones in the sample, approximately 91% were seen once. Those enrolled, adults aged about 18 to 89 years, came from 24 US areas. Allocation to cohorts depended on clinical history reported by the participants. The sequenced sample consisted of PBMCs or T cells enriched from blood (not recorded which). The origin of this receptor is a woman in her thirties or forties with acute COVID-19.

The chain's CDR3 is CASSPRTGSTYEQYF. CDR3 DNA sequence: TGTGCCAGCAGCCCGAGGACAGGTTCGACCTACGAGCAGTACTTC. V usage is TRBV7-9 and J usage is TRBJ2-7; TRBD1 aligns across 7 bases. This CDR3 has 15 residues. V was clipped by 5 bases and J by 2 bases; unmatched bases: 9. Germline V gene lookup returns CDR1 SEHNR and CDR2 FQNEAQ (reference sequence).